These T cell receptor beta chains were read from a single sample in a study of chemoradiotherapy in HPV16-positive cancers. Produced via immunoSEQ multiplex PCR; TCRdb's table is partial and in-frame only. Among fewer than 20,000 clones, just under 80% were seen once, and the ten largest hold 9.5% to 13%. This sample was gathered from a patient who underwent chemoradiotherapy. These TCRs come from a human donor with HPV-associated anogenital cancer. The CDR3 runs from the conserved cysteine through the conserved F or W. Rows may omit the clone size; those that give it use once, few, many or a size class.

TRBV6-6	TRBJ1-6	-	CASSPTGLGSPLHF
TRBV28	TRBJ1-5	-	CASSDWAESNQPQHF
TRBV5-1	TRBJ1-1	-	CASSPRGGPVTEAFF
TRBV7-2	TRBJ1-5	once	CASSSIGGTGRKPQHF
TRBV4-3	TRBJ1-6	-	CASSQDPGGTFSSYNSPLHF
TRBV4-3	TRBJ2-7	-	CASSQVLGSEQYF
TRBV11-1	TRBJ2-5	-	CASSLVGETQYF
TRBV19	TRBJ1-3	-	CASRTDRAAAGNTIYF
TRBV5-1	TRBJ2-3	-	CASSLHPSGGSTDTQYF
TRBV2	TRBJ2-7	-	CASSSILPGRRAAQTYEQYF
TRBV27	TRBJ2-3	-	CASRQPLRSSGSLRGTDTQYF
TRBV9	TRBJ1-1	-	CASSVVRDRENTEAFF
TRBV7-9	TRBJ1-2	-	CASSERDFNNYGYTF
TRBV2	TRBJ2-1	-	CASGSRQAYNEQFF
TRBV6-5	TRBJ2-3	-	CASSYSRTQYF
TRBV5-1	TRBJ2-1	-	CASSLVGAELDNEQFF
TRBV9	TRBJ2-2	-	CASSVGEGRYTGELFF
TRBV4-2	TRBJ1-2	-	CASSQVGGYYGYTF
TRBV4-2	TRBJ1-4	medium-sized	CASSQALYGTGDEKLFF
TRBV7-3	TRBJ1-2	-	CASSWAMGDGYTF
TRBV30	TRBJ1-6	-	CAWSVGSPLHF
TRBV4-1	TRBJ2-4	few	CASSSSGGDPSNIQYF